Shown below are 5 T cell receptor beta chains from a single sample sequenced in a study of blood T cells in healthy people across ages. A J-beta primer mix and a sample-barcoded 5' primer were used in a second PCR of about 7 to 12 cycles. TCRdb re-called the 5' RACE reads with MiXCR, one entry per CDR3 protein. The sample carries roughly 900,000 distinct CDR3 sequences, 48% recorded once. The sample comprised blood. These receptors came from a young man in good health.

The chain combines TRBV6-5 with TRBJ1-6; TRBD1 agrees at 7 bases. Germline V gives CDR1 MNHEY, CDR2 SVGAGI. Losses at the gene ends were 5 bases for V and 10 bases for J; bases not matched to a gene: 5. The CDR3 contains 13 residues. This CDR3 is CASSATGLSPLHF. The CDR3 DNA reads as TGTGCCAGCAGTGCGACAGGGTTGTCACCCCTCCACTTT.

The rearrangement links TRBV5-1 to TRBJ1-2; no reliable D call. V was cut by 4 bases and J by 0 bases, with 10 bases left in between. The length of the CDR3 is 14 residues. Germline loops: CDR1 SGHRS, CDR2 YFSETQ. CDR3: CASSLPTSNYGYTF. Written as DNA, the CDR3 is TGCGCCAGCAGCCTACCGACATCTAACTATGGCTACACCTTC.

A few counts support this clonotype. This rearrangement joins TRBV4-1 to TRBJ1-5; no firm D call. This CDR3 spans 14 amino acids. Germline V gives CDR1 MGHRA, CDR2 YSYEKL. Trimming removed 4 bases at V and 7 bases at J, with 14 bases between. This CDR3 reads CASSRNNQNQPQHF. Written as DNA, the CDR3 is TGCGCCAGCAGCCGAAACAACCAGAACCAGCCCCAGCATTTT.

CDR3 region: CASRDRDRGNQPQHF. The CDR3 DNA reads TGTGCCAGCAGAGACCGGGACAGGGGCAATCAGCCCCAGCATTTT. This chain uses TRBV6-1 with TRBJ1-5; TRBD1 matches at 9 bases. V shed 6 bases and J 2 bases; nucleotides not matched to a gene: 5. The CDR3 sequence is 15 residues long. CDR1 is MNHNS and CDR2 is SASEGT in the germline V gene.

V usage is TRBV21-1 and J usage is TRBJ1-1; the D segment call TRBD1 is taken from the table without a DNA check. TRBV21-1 is deemed a pseudogene. This CDR3 spans 14 amino acids. The CDR3 here is CASSKGGQDHEAFF. In DNA, the CDR3 is TGTGCCAGCAGCAAAGGTGGACAGGACCATGAAGCTTTCTTT.